The subject of this entry is one T cell receptor beta chain. Its antigen target is currently unknown. Base quality data are lacking; no much larger clone is found one base away. The V end loses 5 bases and the J end loses 0 bases, and a stretch of 14 bases separates them. There are 16 amino acids in the CDR3, from cysteine to phenylalanine inclusive. Only the CDR3 part of the read is kept: 48 bases, read in frame from the first base. The germline V gene (reference sequence) gives CDR1 as SEHNR and CDR2 as FQNEAQ. This entry belongs to a study of response to subunit inactivated influenza vaccine (dated by TCRdb to the late 2010s). Background for the entire study: The study used deep quantitative T cell receptor repertoire profiling to track responses to a trivalent subunit inactivated influenza vaccine.

Results and caveats for the whole study, not just this receptor: The authors proposed that each seasonal influenza vaccination may bring in only a limited number of new T cells.

The method behind the library was RT-PCR. The sample was run on an Illumina HiSeq 2500. TCRdb trimmed the raw reads at Q25, called clones with MiXCR and kept productive beta chains. Every CDR3 protein is listed once, alongside the most common genes and DNA of its rows. Across this sample there are more than 550,000 distinct CDR3 sequences, with roughly 12% seen only once. The top ten constitute approximately 10% of the sample. In addition, the sample was reused for a study of T cells expressing NK-cell markers. Taken from the second paper: 5'RACE template switching, by which a universal primer site and unique molecular identifiers were added, was used to make TCR beta cDNA libraries. Fewer than ten donors provided sorted CD3+CD56+NKG2C+, CD3+CD56+NKG2C- and CD3+CD56-NKG2C+ T-cell subsets, whose TCR beta-chain repertoires were profiled. Of the eight sequenced donors, seven were found to be HCMV-seropositive and one was found to be HCMV-seronegative. In several experiments an anti-gammadeltaTCR antibody was added to restrict sorting to alphabetaTCR-expressing T cells. In six or seven donors, the dominant CD3+CD56+NKG2C+ clonotypes ranked among the top 10 CD8+ clonotypes, making up roughly 1.0-7.0% of CD8+ T cells. Those dominant clonotypes were again the most abundant among CD3+CD56-NKG2C+ cells in a few donors, at about 25-65%. Whether the expanded NKG2C-expressing T cell clones were specific for HCMV antigens was left unclear. Randomly selected healthy volunteers, three men and five women, were used as the eight sequenced donors. To determine HCMV serostatus, a commercial ELISA kit was used to detect HCMV-specific IgG in serum. Ficoll density gradient centrifugation was used to isolate peripheral blood mononuclear cells from blood. Bulk peripheral blood T-cell repertoires were additionally sequenced from unsorted PBMC for several donors. Priming for cDNA synthesis came from the TCR beta constant segment, and two successive PCR amplification steps followed. Libraries were sequenced as 2 x 150 bp reads on Illumina HiSeq 2000/2500, MiSeq or NextSeq. MIGEC was used to demultiplex reads and group the reads by UMI, and MiTCR was used to assemble and quantify clonotypes. Only TCR cDNA sequences supported by at least two reads were kept to exclude erroneous sequences. The tcR package was used for downstream repertoire analysis, and clonotypes were matched between fractions using CDR3 nucleotide sequence together with V segment. VDJmatch was used to annotate antigen specificity against VDJdb, with one amino acid substitution allowed in CDR3.

This receptor was obtained from a man in his fifties who received an inactivated influenza vaccine. Donor details come from another sample of the same person, matched by shared clones. Here the sequenced sample was PBMCs from blood, taken on the day of vaccination. Recombination linked TRBV7-9 to TRBJ2-4; no D segment can be confidently identified. Here the CDR3 is given as CASSPSIILAKNIQYF. The nucleotide sequence reads TGTGCCAGCAGCCCCTCGATTATCTTAGCCAAAAACATTCAGTACTTC.